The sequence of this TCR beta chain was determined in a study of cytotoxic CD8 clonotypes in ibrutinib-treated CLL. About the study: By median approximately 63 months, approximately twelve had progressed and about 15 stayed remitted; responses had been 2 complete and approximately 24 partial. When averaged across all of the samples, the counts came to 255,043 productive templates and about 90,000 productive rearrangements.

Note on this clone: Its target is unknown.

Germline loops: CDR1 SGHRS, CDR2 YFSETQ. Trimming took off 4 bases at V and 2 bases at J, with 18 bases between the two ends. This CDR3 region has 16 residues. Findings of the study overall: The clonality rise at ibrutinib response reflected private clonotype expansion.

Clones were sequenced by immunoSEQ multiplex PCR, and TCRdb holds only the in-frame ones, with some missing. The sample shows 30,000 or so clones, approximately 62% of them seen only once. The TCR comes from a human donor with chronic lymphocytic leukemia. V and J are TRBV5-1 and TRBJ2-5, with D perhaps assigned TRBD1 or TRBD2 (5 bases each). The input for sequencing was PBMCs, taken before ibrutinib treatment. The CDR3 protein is CASSPLVGGRQETQYF. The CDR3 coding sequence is TGCGCCAGCAGCCCCCTCGTTGGGGGAAGACAAGAGACCCAGTACTTC.